This is a list of T cell receptor beta chains from one sample in a study of cytomegalovirus exposure and HLA in healthy donors. Clones were sequenced by immunoSEQ multiplex PCR, and TCRdb holds only the in-frame ones, with some missing. Seen here are 200,000 to 250,000 clones, about 80% observed once, and the top ten hold 5.4%. Sequences were obtained from PBMCs. All receptors come from a woman aged 35 to 49 in good health and CMV-seropositive. CDR3s include the opening cysteine and the closing phenylalanine or tryptophan. Each record gives: clone size, V gene, J gene, D gene, CDR3 DNA, CDR3 protein. The D gene is left open where the match is weak. Clone size is stated in some rows and not others, as once, few, many or a class when expanded.

abundance: few
v_gene: TRBV28
j_gene: TRBJ1-2
d_gene: -
CDR3nt: TGTGCCAGCAGTCTTTCTAGGTTTAGCGCTTCCTATGGCTACACCTTC
CDR3aa: CASSLSRFSASYGYTF

abundance: -
v_gene: TRBV5-1
j_gene: TRBJ1-1
d_gene: -
CDR3nt: TGCGCCAGCAGCGGGCAAACGAACACTGAAGCTTTCTTT
CDR3aa: CASSGQTNTEAFF

abundance: -
v_gene: TRBV9
j_gene: TRBJ1-5
d_gene: -
CDR3nt: TGTGCCAGCAGCGTAGAGGGGGTGCATCAGCCCCAGCATTTT
CDR3aa: CASSVEGVHQPQHF

abundance: -
v_gene: TRBV10-3
j_gene: TRBJ1-1
d_gene: -
CDR3nt: TGTGCCATCAGTGAGTCGAGTACCCTGAAAGAAGCTTTCTTT
CDR3aa: CAISESSTLKEAFF

abundance: -
v_gene: TRBV10-3
j_gene: TRBJ1-1
d_gene: TRBD1
CDR3nt: TGTGCCATCAGCAGGACAGGGGGCGTAGACACTGAAGCTTTCTTT
CDR3aa: CAISRTGGVDTEAFF

abundance: few
v_gene: TRBV7-9
j_gene: TRBJ1-2
d_gene: -
CDR3nt: TGTGCCAGCAGCCCCAGAGGGGGTGTCTATGGCTACACCTTC
CDR3aa: CASSPRGGVYGYTF

abundance: -
v_gene: TRBV13
j_gene: TRBJ2-1
d_gene: TRBD2
CDR3nt: TGTGCCAGCAGCCAGAGCGGGAGGGGCGACGATGAGCAGTTCTTC
CDR3aa: CASSQSGRGDDEQFF

abundance: -
v_gene: TRBV2
j_gene: TRBJ2-3
d_gene: TRBD2
CDR3nt: TGTGCCAGCAGATTACTAGCGGGGAGCACAGATACGCAGTATTTT
CDR3aa: CASRLLAGSTDTQYF

abundance: -
v_gene: TRBV19
j_gene: TRBJ1-4
d_gene: -
CDR3nt: TGTGCCAGTAGTAGGCGGGTAACAACTAATGAAAAACTGTTTTTT
CDR3aa: CASSRRVTTNEKLFF

abundance: -
v_gene: TRBV5-1
j_gene: TRBJ2-1
d_gene: TRBD1
CDR3nt: TGCGCCAGCAGCTATGGACAGGGGACGTGGAATGAGCAGTTCTTC
CDR3aa: CASSYGQGTWNEQFF

abundance: -
v_gene: TRBV7-3
j_gene: TRBJ2-5
d_gene: TRBD2
CDR3nt: TGTGCCAGCAGCTTAAGACCCGCCCCTAGTCTTGGGCTAGCGGGCCTACAAGAGACCCAGTACTTC
CDR3aa: CASSLRPAPSLGLAGLQETQYF

abundance: -
v_gene: TRBV10-1
j_gene: TRBJ1-1
d_gene: TRBD1
CDR3nt: TGCGCCAGCACCGACAGGGCGAACACTGAAGCTTTCTTT
CDR3aa: CASTDRANTEAFF

abundance: -
v_gene: TRBV4-3
j_gene: TRBJ2-5
d_gene: TRBD2
CDR3nt: TGCGCCAGCAGCCTTGGACTAGCGGGGGGCCAAGAGACCCAGTACTTC
CDR3aa: CASSLGLAGGQETQYF

abundance: -
v_gene: TRBV4-2
j_gene: TRBJ2-1
d_gene: TRBD1
CDR3nt: TGTGCCAGCAGCCAAGATTGGGGACAGTACAATGAGCAGTTCTTC
CDR3aa: CASSQDWGQYNEQFF

abundance: -
v_gene: TRBV19
j_gene: TRBJ1-6
d_gene: -
CDR3nt: TGTGCCAGTAGTAGCACCCGGTTCAATTCACCCCTCCACTTT
CDR3aa: CASSSTRFNSPLHF

abundance: -
v_gene: TRBV9
j_gene: TRBJ1-1
d_gene: -
CDR3nt: TGTGCCAGCAGCGTAGCCCAGGGCCCCCAAGCTTTCTTT
CDR3aa: CASSVAQGPQAFF

abundance: -
v_gene: TRBV9
j_gene: TRBJ2-7
d_gene: -
CDR3nt: TGTGCCAGCAGCGTCTCCGGGGTGGCAGGGGCCTACGAGCAGTACTTC
CDR3aa: CASSVSGVAGAYEQYF